What follows are 21 T cell receptor beta chains derived from one specimen sequenced in a study of blood T cells in healthy people across ages. A sample-barcoded 5' primer and a J-beta primer mix were used in a second PCR of about 7 to 12 cycles. TCRdb re-called the 5' RACE reads through MiXCR, storing one row per CDR3 protein. Seen here are 800,000 to 950,000 distinct CDR3 sequences, under 35% observed once, and the top ten hold approximately 10%. This same sample was also taken into another study, of T cells of mothers and their children.

Source material: blood. These receptor sequences come from a woman between 40 and 55 years old in good health.

This clonotype was seen only a few times. The V call is TRBV6-1, the J call TRBJ2-7, with D tentatively TRBD1 or TRBD2 (5 bases each). Trimming took off 6 bases at V and 1 base at J, with 16 bases between the two ends. CDR1 is MNHNS, CDR2 SASEGT, per germline. The CDR3 is made up of 15 amino acids. CDR3 in DNA: TGTGCCAGCAGCGAAATCTTCGGGGCATCCTACGAGCAGTACTTC. Its protein is CASSEIFGASYEQYF.

V and J are TRBV5-1 and TRBJ1-2, with 7 bases that match TRBD1. V was clipped by 3 bases and J by 8 bases; unmatched bases: 13. The CDR3 covers 15 residues. CDR1 is SGHRS, CDR2 YFSETQ, per germline. As DNA, the CDR3 is TGCGCCAGCAGCTCCGACCACAGGGGATATTCAGGCTACACCTTC. This sequence encodes CASSSDHRGYSGYTF.

The chain recombines TRBV7-8 with TRBJ2-1, with a weak D call TRBD2 (6 bases). There are 15 residues in the CDR3. Germline lookup yields CDR1 SGHVS and CDR2 FQNEAQ. The V gene lost 5 bases and the J gene lost 0 bases, with 11 bases spanning the gap. The CDR3 sequence: CASSASSASYNEQFF. CDR3 DNA: TGTGCCAGCAGCGCATCTAGCGCCTCCTACAATGAGCAGTTCTTC.

In the case of this clonotype: A junction end diverges from the germline sequence, so it may reflect a read error. The chain is built from TRBV12-3 or TRBV12-4 and TRBJ1-5; no firm D call. The CDR3 length is 13 residues. Written as DNA, the CDR3 is TGTGCCAGCAGTCGAGTTAGCAATCAGCCCCGGCATTTT. Translated: CASSRVSNQPRHF.

This chain connects TRBV20-1 to TRBJ2-4; a possible D gene is TRBD1 (6 bases). TRBJ2-7 explains the end of the DNA better; the J call may be wrong. Germline V gives CDR1 DFQATT, CDR2 SNEGSKA (reference sequence). This CDR3 region has 12 residues. CDR3 sequence reads: CSATGFVYEQYF. As DNA, the CDR3 is TGCAGTGCCACAGGGTTTGTTTACGAGCAGTACTTC.

V usage is TRBV7-2 and J usage is TRBJ2-5; 8 bases are shared with TRBD1. The better agreement between TRBJ2-7 and the DNA end casts doubt on the J call. CDR1 is SGHTA, CDR2 FQGNSA, per germline. This CDR3 has 15 amino acids. DNA of the CDR3: TGTGCCAGCAGTCGAGTCGGGACAGGATTTTACGAGCAGTACGTC. Translated: CASSRVGTGFYEQYV.

Only a few counts were recorded for this clonotype. This chain links TRBV7-8 with TRBJ2-1; 11 bases are a match to TRBD2. V lost 2 bases, J lost 7 bases, and 13 bases stayed unmatched. The CDR3 consists of 18 residues. Looked up from germline, CDR1 is SGHVS and CDR2 is FQNEAQ. CDR3 DNA: TGTGCCAGCAGCTTAAAGAGGCCCTGGGCTAGCGGGGGGAATGAGCAGTTCTTC. Translation: CASSLKRPWASGGNEQFF.

This chain links TRBV19 with TRBJ1-5, with 7 bases that match TRBD1. V lost 5 bases and J lost 7; bases outside the gene matches: 11. This CDR3 has 15 amino acids. Looked up from germline, CDR1 is LNHDA and CDR2 is SQIVND (reference sequence). The CDR3 protein is CASSPTDRFIQPQHF. CDR3 in DNA: TGTGCCAGTAGTCCCACGGACAGGTTTATACAGCCCCAGCATTTT.

For this clonotype: This could be a read error, since a much larger clone is one nucleotide away. The chain uses TRBV10-3 and TRBJ1-5; D gene unclear. In germline, CDR1 is ENHRY, CDR2 SYGVKD. This CDR3 spans 14 amino acids. The CDR3 is CTISDSNSNQPQHF. As DNA, the CDR3 is TGTACCATCTCAGACTCCAATAGCAATCAGCCCCAGCATTTT.

On this clonotype: A read error is possible here, since a much larger clone lies one base away. The chain is built from TRBV12-3 or TRBV12-4 and TRBJ2-7; possible D gene TRBD2, 6 bases. With 4 bases removed from V and 6 bases from J, the gap between germline ends came to 25 bases. The CDR3 length is 17 residues. The CDR3 nucleotides read TGTGCCAGCAGTTCCACCCTCGACGGGGGAGGAGGAGGCGAGCAGTACTTC. It yields the protein CASSSTLDGGGGGEQYF.

In its sample, this clonotype was seen a few times. The chain employs TRBV18 and TRBJ2-1; a weak D match, TRBD2 (5 bases). CDR3 length equals 15 residues. The germline V gene has CDR1 KGHSH and CDR2 LQKENI. V lost 3 bases and J lost 2, with 11 bases in between. CDR3 protein: CASSPGVGTYNEQFF. The CDR3 coding sequence is TGTGCCAGCTCACCCGGGGTAGGGACCTACAATGAGCAGTTCTTC.

The chain combines TRBV5-1 with TRBJ1-1; 7 bases line up with TRBD1. The V and J ends lost 2 bases and 1 base, in that order; junction bases with no gene match: 5. This CDR3 comprises 15 residues. Germline V gene sequence: CDR1 SGHRS, CDR2 YFSETQ. CDR3 in amino acids: CASSFGDRANTEAFF. For the CDR3, the DNA is TGCGCCAGCAGCTTTGGTGACAGGGCGAACACTGAAGCTTTCTTT.

The gene calls are TRBV28 and TRBJ2-7, with 9 nucleotides matching TRBD1. Per the germline V gene, CDR1 is MDHEN and CDR2 is SYDVKM. The CDR3 contains 17 residues. V lost 6 bases to trimming and J lost 2 bases; unmatched junction nucleotides: 14. CDR3 coding DNA: TGTGCCAGCAGGCGACAGGGGGGGGGCCTAATGCCCTACGAGCAGTACTTC. This gives the protein CASRRQGGGLMPYEQYF.

Comment on this clonotype: A single base separates this from a much larger clone, so it may be a read error. The CDR3 DNA sequence: TGTGCCAGCAGCTCACCAGGGACTAGTGCCAATGAGCAGTACTTC. Its protein is CASSSPGTSANEQYF. This sequence joins TRBV7-2 and TRBJ2-7, with 8 bases matching TRBD2. Germline trimming cut 4 bases from V and 7 bases from J; bases unmatched to any gene: 12. The CDR3 is 15 amino acids. Germline V CDR1 and CDR2: SGHTA, FQGNSA.

This clonotype occurred many times. This chain joins TRBV24-1 and TRBJ2-7; 9 bases agree with TRBD2. The CDR3 sequence is 16 residues long. The J segment lost 5 bases and the V segment lost 4 bases, leaving 11 bases of the junction unmatched. From germline, CDR1 is KGHDR and CDR2 SFDVKD. CDR3 sequence reads: CATSEGGGGAFNEQYF. DNA for the CDR3: TGTGCCACCAGTGAGGGCGGCGGGGGGGCATTTAACGAGCAGTACTTC.

This clonotype was counted only a few times. The V gene is TRBV28, the J gene TRBJ1-2; D not resolved. With 6 bases removed from V and 8 bases from J, the gap between germline ends came to 13 bases. The CDR3 contains 12 residues. Germline CDR1 MDHEN, CDR2 SYDVKM. The CDR3 region has the DNA TGTGCCAGCAGCTTAAATACGGGGGGCTACACCTTC. This gives the protein CASSLNTGGYTF.

This clonotype was seen ten or more times. The chain combines TRBV15 with TRBJ2-4; 7 bases are shared with TRBD2. The CDR3 covers 13 residues. J lost 14 bases, V lost 6 bases, and 13 bases had no gene match. Germline CDR1 reads LNHNV; CDR2 reads YYDKDF (reference sequence). The CDR3 coding sequence is TGTGCCACCAGTCTTGTGGCGGGAGAAGGGGAGTACTTC. Translating gives CATSLVAGEGEYF.

This clonotype has only a few counts. The chain is built from TRBV20-1 and TRBJ1-1, with D perhaps TRBD1 (5 bases). The germline gives CDR1 DFQATT, CDR2 SNEGSKA (reference sequence). This CDR3 has 14 residues. The ends were cut back, 0 bases at V and 4 bases at J, with 12 bases in the middle. CDR3 protein: CSAREGLGVTEAFF. For the CDR3, the DNA is TGCAGTGCTAGAGAGGGGCTCGGGGTCACTGAAGCTTTCTTT.

J is TRBJ2-1 and V is TRBV7-3; 11 nucleotides agree with TRBD1. V shed 5 bases, J shed 6 bases, and the junction held 6 bases outside the gene matches. CDR1 is SGHTA, CDR2 FQGTGA, per germline. This CDR3 is 15 amino acids long. The CDR3 coding sequence is TGTGCCAGCAGCCGGGGGACAGGGGGAATCAATGAGCAGTTCTTC. Translation: CASSRGTGGINEQFF.

Turning to this clonotype: With a much larger clone just one base away, this may be a read error. This chain uses TRBV20-1 with TRBJ2-2, with 7 nucleotides matching TRBD2. The CDR3 is made up of 13 amino acids. The germline V gene has CDR1 DFQATT and CDR2 SNEGSKA (reference sequence). CDR3 loop: CTATGGNTGELFF. The DNA for the CDR3 is TGCACTGCTACGGGGGGGAACACCGGGGAGCTGTTTTTT.

The chain links TRBV6-5 to TRBJ2-5; 13 nucleotides match TRBD2. CDR1 is MNHEY and CDR2 is SVGAGI in the germline V gene. The CDR3 length is 17 residues. V shed 4 bases, J shed 3 bases, and the junction held 8 bases outside the gene matches. Here the CDR3 reads CASSLTGTSGTKETQYF. The CDR3, as DNA: TGTGCCAGCAGTTTAACCGGGACTAGCGGGACAAAAGAGACCCAGTACTTC.